These 18 T cell receptor beta chains share one sample of origin, sequenced in a study of Graves' ophthalmopathy and Graves' hyperthyroidism. As the template, RNA transcripts were used to amplify TCR beta CDR3 regions. HTBI primers were used in a first-round RT-PCR, which preceded a second-round multiplex PCR. From the multiplex PCR reads, TCRdb called clonotypes with MiXCR, one entry per CDR3 protein. The sample lists 200,000 to 250,000 distinct CDR3 sequences, roughly 27% seen once, with around 9.8% in the top ten. Sequenced material: peripheral blood. Receptor source: a man in his fifties or sixties with Graves' ophthalmopathy.

The sample holds many counts of this clonotype. This rearrangement joins TRBV3-1 to TRBJ2-7; possible D gene TRBD1, 5 bases. The germline V and J ends were trimmed by 5 bases and 4 bases, with 9 bases remaining between them. Germline CDR1 is LGHDT and CDR2 is YNNKEL (reference sequence). There are 12 residues in the CDR3. The CDR3 DNA sequence: TGTGCCAGCAGCTCCAGACAGTACGAGCAGTACTTC. This translates into CASSSRQYEQYF.

The chain combines TRBV7-2 with TRBJ1-2; D possibly corresponds to TRBD1 (5 bases). Trimming pared 8 bases from V and 3 bases from J, leaving 16 bases between. CDR1 is SGHTA, CDR2 FQGNSA, per germline. The length of the CDR3 is 14 residues. In DNA, the CDR3 is TGTGCCAGCGGGGCCAGGGCTTCAGACTATGGCTACACCTTC. It is translated as CASGARASDYGYTF.

The V and J genes are TRBV6-5 and TRBJ2-7; tentatively, D is TRBD1 (5 bases). V lost 2 bases and J 5 bases, leaving 13 bases between the germline ends. The CDR3 has 14 amino acids. CDR1 MNHEY and CDR2 SVGAGI come from the germline V gene. The CDR3, as DNA: TGTGCCAGCAGTTACGGTCGGCAGGGTCACGAGCAGTACTTC. Translating gives CASSYGRQGHEQYF.

In its sample, this clonotype was seen many times. The rearrangement links TRBV11-2 to TRBJ2-7, with a weak D call TRBD2 (6 bases). V was shortened by 6 bases and J by 2 bases, with 14 bases between the two germline ends. This CDR3 has 14 amino acids. CDR1 is SGHAT and CDR2 is FQNNGV in the germline V gene. This CDR3 is CASRELSGPYEQYF. The DNA of the CDR3 is TGTGCCAGCAGAGAACTAAGCGGGCCCTACGAGCAGTACTTC. The full variable domain, its missing parts supplied by reference TRBV11-2 and TRBJ2-7, is EAGVAQSPRYKIIEKRQSVAFWCNPISGHATLYWYQQILGQGPKLLIQFQNNGVVDDSQLPKDRFSAERLKGVDSTLKIQPAKLEDSAVYLCASRELSGPYEQYFGPGTRLTVT.

This clonotype was recorded at least ten times. V is TRBV28 and J is TRBJ2-7; D call uncertain. This CDR3 region has 13 residues. Germline loops: CDR1 MDHEN, CDR2 SYDVKM. V lost 3 bases and J lost 3, with 9 bases in between. The CDR3 DNA sequence: TGTGCCAGCAGTTTCGGCCGTCGCTACGAGCAGTACTTC. Translating it yields CASSFGRRYEQYF.

This clonotype was seen repeatedly, ten times or more. V usage is TRBV30 and J usage is TRBJ2-4; D call uncertain. The CDR3 is 16 amino acids. Per germline, CDR1 GTSNPN and CDR2 SVGIG (reference sequence). Trimming took 4 bases from V and 0 from J, leaving 16 bases between them. CDR3 protein: CAWTLGRQRAKNIQYF. DNA for the CDR3: TGTGCCTGGACTTTAGGGCGGCAGCGAGCCAAAAACATTCAGTACTTC.

This clonotype was seen many times. The chain is built from TRBV29-1 and TRBJ2-5; 9 bases line up with TRBD1. The trim removed 5 bases at V and 4 bases at J, leaving 2 bases unmatched. This CDR3 contains 12 residues. Germline CDR1 SQVTM, CDR2 ANQGSEA. This chain's CDR3 is CSVTGGGETQYF. In nucleotides, the CDR3 is TGCAGCGTTACAGGGGGCGGAGAGACCCAGTACTTC.

The rearrangement uses TRBV11-2 and TRBJ2-5; 7 bases are shared with TRBD2. TRBJ2-1 matches the DNA end more closely, so the J call is doubtful. The germline gives CDR1 SGHAT, CDR2 FQNNGV. The CDR3 spans 14 residues. CDR3 bases: TGTGCCAGCAGCTCACCGGGGAGGGCGTATGAGCAGTTCTTC. It yields the protein CASSSPGRAYEQFF.

This clonotype was observed many times. This chain links TRBV27 with TRBJ2-5, with 9 positions matching TRBD2. The CDR3 is 17 amino acids. V gave up 0 bases and J gave up 0 bases; unmatched junction bases: 5. CDR1 is MNHEY, CDR2 SMNVEV, per germline (reference sequence). As DNA, the CDR3 is TGTGCCAGCAGTTTATCGATGATAGCGGGAGACCAAGAGACCCAGTACTTC. Translation: CASSLSMIAGDQETQYF.

There are many counts of this clonotype. The V and J genes are TRBV4-1 and TRBJ2-5; 10 bases map to TRBD1. Germline V gene sequence: CDR1 MGHRA, CDR2 YSYEKL. This CDR3 has 17 residues. The J segment lost 3 bases and the V segment lost 0 bases, leaving 7 bases of the junction unmatched. The CDR3 sequence: CASSQDIGTGDEETQYF. The CDR3 DNA sequence: TGCGCCAGCAGCCAAGATATCGGGACAGGGGACGAAGAGACCCAGTACTTC.

This clonotype appeared many times. The CDR3 coding sequence is TGTGCCAGCAGTTTAAGAGCCTCAGGGGCCCTAGTGTCCGGAAACACCATATATTTT. This gives the protein CASSLRASGALVSGNTIYF. This chain connects TRBV27 to TRBJ1-3, with a possible D match to TRBD1 (6 bases). The V end was cut by 2 bases, the J end by 4 bases, with 24 bases between. In germline, CDR1 is MNHEY, CDR2 SMNVEV (reference sequence). CDR3 size: 19 residues.

This clonotype was detected ten times or more. The rearrangement joins TRBV12-3 or TRBV12-4 to TRBJ1-2, with D unclear. The CDR3 spans 11 residues. V lost 5 bases and J 10 bases, leaving 11 bases between the germline ends. The CDR3 protein is CASSATVDYTF. Here the CDR3 DNA reads TGTGCCAGCAGTGCCACGGTCGACTACACCTTC.

This clonotype was picked up many times. The chain is built from TRBV10-2 and TRBJ1-2; no clear D gene. Trimming took 2 bases from V and 4 from J, leaving 8 bases between them. This CDR3 is built from 13 residues. Germline V gene sequence: CDR1 WSHSY, CDR2 SAAADI. CDR3 in amino acids: CASSEVVRYGYTF. The DNA of the CDR3 is TGCGCCAGCAGTGAGGTCGTCCGCTATGGCTACACCTTC.

This clonotype was counted many times. The gene calls are TRBV20-1 and TRBJ2-7, with 13 bases lining up with TRBD2. Germline V lookup: CDR1 DFQATT, CDR2 SNEGSKA (reference sequence). CDR3 length equals 15 residues. V shed 6 bases, J shed 3 bases, and the junction held 8 bases outside the gene matches. In DNA, the CDR3 is TGCAGTGCAGAATCCGGGACTAGCGGGGACTACGAGCAGTACTTC. Translated: CSAESGTSGDYEQYF.

Ten or more counts support this clonotype. The V and J genes are TRBV9 and TRBJ2-2; D possibly corresponds to TRBD2 (6 bases). The CDR3 extends over 16 amino acids. The V gene's germline CDR1 is SGDLS and CDR2 YYNGEE. V lost 4 bases and J lost 0, with 13 bases in between. The CDR3 reads CASSPSRLANTGELFF. In DNA, the CDR3 is TGTGCCAGCAGCCCCAGCAGACTAGCGAACACCGGGGAGCTGTTTTTT.

This clonotype was counted ten times or more. The chain uses TRBV20-1 and TRBJ2-5; D is perhaps TRBD2 (6 bases). V lost 3 bases and J 5 bases, leaving 13 bases between the germline ends. This CDR3 comprises 13 residues. Germline V gene sequence: CDR1 DFQATT, CDR2 SNEGSKA (reference sequence). The CDR3 nucleotides are TGCAGTGCTAGTTTTAGAGGGAGGGAGACCCAGTACTTC. Its translation: CSASFRGRETQYF.

The CDR3 bases are TGTGCCAGCGGACGAGGGCAGACTAGGACTGAAGCTTTCTTT. Protein product: CASGRGQTRTEAFF. The chain joins TRBV11-1 to TRBJ1-1; D remains ambiguous. CDR1 is SGHAT, CDR2 FQDESV, per germline (reference sequence). Between the trimmed V and J ends, which lost 8 bases and 5 bases, there was a span of 18 bases. This CDR3 is 14 amino acids long. Full variable domain (outside the CDR3, taken from reference TRBV11-1 and TRBJ1-1): EAEVAQSPRYKITEKSQAVAFWCDPISGHATLYWYRQILGQGPELLVQFQDESVVDDSQLPKDRFSAERLKGVDSTLKIQPAELGDSAMYLCASGRGQTRTEAFFGQGTRLTVV.

This clonotype was recorded only once. The chain has TRBV15 and TRBJ2-7, with 10 bases fitting TRBD2. This CDR3 has 15 amino acids. The trim removed 0 bases at V and 10 bases at J, leaving 9 bases unmatched. From germline, CDR1 is LNHNV and CDR2 YYDKDF (reference sequence). The chain's CDR3 is CATSRDSGTSVKQYF. For the CDR3, the DNA is TGTGCCACCAGCAGAGATTCGGGGACTAGCGTGAAACAGTACTTC. Supplemented by reference TRBV15 and TRBJ2-7, the full variable domain reads DAMVIQNPRYQVTQFGKPVTLSCSQTLNHNVMYWYQQKSSQAPKLLFHYYDKDFNNEADTPDNFQSRRPNTSFCFLDIRSPGLGDTAMYLCATSRDSGTSVKQYFGPGTRLTVT.